The text below deals with one T cell receptor (beta chain). The antigen remains unidentified. These data belong to a study of CD4 T cells in relation to SARS-CoV-2 and coronaviruses. Study information: Median patient age was approximately 40 years, spanning 21 to 72 years. The HLA restriction of the shared crossreactive spike epitopes was mapped.

Germline V gene data show CDR1 as ENHRY and CDR2 as SYGVKD. The CDR3 consists of 12 residues. V was clipped by 11 bases and J by 7 bases; unmatched bases: 7. Here immunoSEQ multiplex PCR was the method, and the copy in TCRdb shows in-frame clones only, minus some. The sample has about 36,000 clones; approximately 80% are singletons. Naive or memory CD4+ cells were cultured 1:1 with T cell-depleted PBMCs plus CEF. This chain connects TRBV10-3 to TRBJ2-1, with 8 nucleotides matching TRBD1. The source material was memory CD4+ T cells from PBMCs, cultured in vitro. The sequence was obtained from an adult with COVID-19. The CDR3 sequence is CACRGLGNEQFF. In nucleotides, the CDR3 is TGTGCCTGCAGGGGGCTCGGGAATGAGCAGTTCTTC.